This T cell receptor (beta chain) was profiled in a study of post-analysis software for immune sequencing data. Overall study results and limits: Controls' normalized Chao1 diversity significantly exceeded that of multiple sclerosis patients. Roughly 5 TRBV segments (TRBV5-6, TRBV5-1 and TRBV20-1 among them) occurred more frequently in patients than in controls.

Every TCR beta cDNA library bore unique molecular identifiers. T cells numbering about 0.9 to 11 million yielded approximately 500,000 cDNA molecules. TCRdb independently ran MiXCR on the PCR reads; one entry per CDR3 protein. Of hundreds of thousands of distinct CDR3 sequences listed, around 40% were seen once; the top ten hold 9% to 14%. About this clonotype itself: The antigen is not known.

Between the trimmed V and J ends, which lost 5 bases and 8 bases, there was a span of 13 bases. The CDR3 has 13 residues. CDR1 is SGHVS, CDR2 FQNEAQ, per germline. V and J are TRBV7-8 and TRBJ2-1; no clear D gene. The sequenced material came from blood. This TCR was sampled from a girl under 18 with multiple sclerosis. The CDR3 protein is CASSLRTRDEQFF. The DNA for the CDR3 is TGTGCCAGCAGCCTTAGAACAAGGGATGAGCAGTTCTTC.